This paragraph reports one T cell receptor (beta chain). Its antigen is still unknown. It was with 60 Vbeta and 13 Jbeta primers that the PCR ran. The table came from immunoSEQ multiplex PCR; TCRdb's copy has only in-frame clones and leaves some out. The table has 160,000 or so clones, more than 80% seen once. This sample was included in a study of cytomegalovirus exposure and HLA in healthy donors. Whole-study results and caveats: TCR beta sequences reportedly predicted most subjects' HLA-A and HLA-B alleles accurately. Later genetic work tied a missense DCLRE1C variant to beta-chain V and J trimming. The productive fraction for most TCR beta V segments was about 87% or about 30% in an earlier analysis.

The CDR3 is made up of 10 amino acids. Germline assignment: CDR1 DFQATT and CDR2 SNEGSKA (reference sequence). V was clipped by 6 bases and J by 8 bases, with 10 bases between them. The receptor's source is a woman in her forties or fifties in good health and CMV-seronegative. The sequenced sample was PBMCs. The rearrangement links TRBV20-1 to TRBJ1-2; no definite D call. This chain's CDR3 is CSAGLLGYTF. The CDR3 DNA follows: TGCAGTGCGGGCTTGCTGGGCTACACCTTC.